This passage covers 22 T cell receptor beta chains from one sample sequenced in a study of cytomegalovirus exposure and HLA in healthy donors (dated 2017 in TCRdb). Library method: the immunoSEQ multiplex PCR assay. For the multiplex PCR, a mixture combining 60 forward primers for TCR Vbeta segments and 13 reverse primers for TCR Jbeta segments was used. The clones in this table, taken by TCRdb from immuneACCESS, are in-frame only. Not every clone is retained; where verified, under half of the shortfall comes from an unresolved V gene, and the cause of the rest is unknown. The sample includes about 110,000 clones, with roughly two thirds observed a single time. Of the sample, under 8.5% falls within the top ten clones. The sample comprised PBMCs. These receptors came from a man aged 35-49 years in good health and CMV-seronegative.

This clone has a single count. This chain uses TRBV10-3 with TRBJ2-3, with 9 bases matching TRBD2. J lost 2 bases, V lost 4 bases, and 4 bases had no gene match. Germline assignment: CDR1 ENHRY and CDR2 SYGVKD. The CDR3 extends over 15 amino acids. The CDR3 region has the DNA TGTGCCATCAGTGCGACTAGCGGACCCACAGATACGCAGTATTTT. It encodes CAISATSGPTDTQYF.

The chain links TRBV6-5 to TRBJ1-5; the match to TRBD1 covers 9 bases. The junction had 3 bases not matched to a gene; V was cut back by 6 bases and J by 3 bases. Germline CDR1 reads MNHEY; CDR2 reads SVGAGI. The CDR3 has 14 amino acids. This CDR3 reads CASRGQGINQPQHF. The CDR3 nucleotides read TGTGCCAGCAGAGGACAGGGGATCAATCAGCCCCAGCATTTT.

This sequence joins TRBV5-6 and TRBJ1-1; D is uncertain. The V end was cut by 9 bases, the J end by 1 base, with 10 bases between. The CDR3 contains 12 residues. The germline CDR1 and CDR2 sequences are SGHDT and YYEEEE. The CDR3 nucleotides are TGTGCCACCGGAGTTTCGAACACTGAAGCTTTCTTT. Residues: CATGVSNTEAFF.

This clone has a single count. The chain links TRBV5-4 to TRBJ1-2; D gene unclear. This CDR3 contains 12 residues. V was pared by 0 bases and J by 4 bases, with 4 bases between. CDR1 and CDR2 (germline): SGHNT, YYREEE (reference sequence). CDR3 loop: CASSLDSYGYTF. CDR3 nucleotides: TGTGCCAGCAGCTTGGACTCCTATGGCTACACCTTC.

J is TRBJ2-5 and V is TRBV4-2, with unresolved D. Deletions cut 0 bases from V and 5 bases from J, with 10 bases between. Looked up from germline, CDR1 is LGHNA and CDR2 is YNFKEQ. The CDR3 has 14 residues. Written as DNA, the CDR3 is TGTGCCAGCAGCCAAGACGGCCCCGGGGAGACCCAGTACTTC. Its translation is CASSQDGPGETQYF.

The chain combines TRBV10-3 with TRBJ1-1; D is ambiguous. The germline V gene encodes CDR1 ENHRY and CDR2 SYGVKD. This CDR3 comprises 13 residues. Trimming took off 1 base at V and 5 bases at J, with 8 bases between the two ends. CDR3 DNA: TGTGCCATCAGTGAGTTAGGAGGGACTGAAGCTTTCTTT. It yields the protein CAISELGGTEAFF.

The chain links TRBV7-2 to TRBJ1-5; 8 bases are shared with TRBD1. V gave up 4 bases and J gave up 6 bases; unmatched junction bases: 2. Per germline, CDR1 SGHTA and CDR2 FQGNSA. The CDR3 loop spans 13 amino acids. The CDR3 is CASSSGGTQPQHF. The CDR3 nucleotides read TGTGCCAGCAGCTCAGGGGGCACTCAGCCCCAGCATTTT. Full variable domain (missing parts from reference TRBV7-2 and TRBJ1-5): GAGVSQSPSNKVTEKGKDVELRCDPISGHTALYWYRQSLGQGLEFLIYFQGNSAPDKSGLPSDRFSAERTGGSVSTLTIQRTQQEDSAVYLCASSSGGTQPQHFGDGTRLSIL.

The chain couples TRBV4-2 to TRBJ2-1; D possibly corresponds to TRBD2 (6 bases). The ends were cut back, 1 base at V and 0 bases at J, with 10 bases in the middle. The CDR3 is 16 amino acids. Germline V gene data show CDR1 as LGHNA and CDR2 as YNFKEQ. CDR3 sequence: CASSQAREVSYNEQFF. CDR3 coding DNA: TGTGCCAGCAGCCAAGCGAGGGAGGTCTCCTACAATGAGCAGTTCTTC.

The rearrangement joins TRBV5-8 to TRBJ1-1, with D perhaps TRBD1 (5 bases). Germline lookup yields CDR1 SGHTS and CDR2 YDEGEE. The CDR3 is 13 residues long. V was pared by 0 bases and J by 6 bases, with 9 bases between. CDR3 sequence: CASSLVGGAEAFF. CDR3 in DNA: TGTGCCAGCAGCTTGGTCGGGGGAGCTGAAGCTTTCTTT. The full variable domain, its missing parts supplied by reference TRBV5-8 and TRBJ1-1, is EAGVTQSPTHLIKTRGQQATLRCSPISGHTSVYWYQQALGLGLQFLLWYDEGEERNRGNFPPRFSGRQFPNYSSELNVNALELEDSALYLCASSLVGGAEAFFGQGTRLTVV.

The chain combines TRBV5-1 with TRBJ2-5; TRBD1 might be the D (6 bases). The J call is uncertain, as TRBJ2-7 better fits the DNA end. The CDR3 extends over 12 amino acids. Per germline, CDR1 SGHRS and CDR2 YFSETQ. CDR3 loop: CASRRDTYEQYF. DNA of the CDR3: TGCGCCAGCCGCCGGGACACCTACGAGCAGTACTTC.

V and J are TRBV28 and TRBJ2-1, with unresolved D. The CDR3 covers 15 residues. Germline assignment: CDR1 MDHEN and CDR2 SYDVKM. The V end was cut by 2 bases, the J end by 6 bases, with 14 bases between. CDR3 bases: TGTGCCAGCAGTTTAAGGCAGGCGTCTACCAATGAGCAGTTCTTC. It specifies CASSLRQASTNEQFF.

This clone was counted only a few times. V and J are TRBV6-5 and TRBJ2-7; no clear D gene. The CDR3 sequence is 14 residues long. V was shortened by 0 bases and J by 6 bases, with 12 bases between the two germline ends. Germline-derived CDR1 and CDR2 are MNHEY and SVGAGI. The CDR3 DNA follows: TGTGCCAGCAGTTACTCGGTTTCGGGTCGCGAGCAGTACTTC. This codes for CASSYSVSGREQYF.

The chain has TRBV6-5 and TRBJ2-7; 9 bases are a match to TRBD1. From germline, CDR1 is MNHEY and CDR2 SVGAGI. V lost 5 bases, J lost 5 bases, and 4 bases stayed unmatched. The CDR3 contains 13 residues. CDR3 protein: CASSHRGQNEQYF. CDR3 nucleotides: TGTGCCAGCAGTCACAGGGGGCAGAACGAGCAGTACTTC.

J is TRBJ2-7 and V is TRBV29-1, with D possibly TRBD1 on 6 matching bases. The CDR3 runs 13 residues. V shed 5 bases and J shed 0 bases, with 11 bases lying between them. The germline V gene has CDR1 SQVTM and CDR2 ANQGSEA. The CDR3 region has the DNA TGCAGCGTTTTAAGGGGGACCTCCTACGAGCAGTACTTC. It yields the protein CSVLRGTSYEQYF.

The J gene is TRBJ2-2, the V gene TRBV7-3, with D maybe TRBD2 (7 bases). The CDR3 is made up of 17 amino acids. CDR1 is SGHTA, CDR2 FQGTGA, per germline. The V end lost 0 bases, the J end lost 6 bases, and 17 bases lay between the germline ends. CDR3 DNA: TGTGCCAGCAGCTTAACTTCGGGGGGCCAGGGGCCCGGGGAGCTGTTTTTT. It is translated as CASSLTSGGQGPGELFF.

The rearrangement joins TRBV6-5 to TRBJ2-2, with 9 bases that match TRBD1. Germline CDR1 MNHEY, CDR2 SVGAGI. This CDR3 contains 16 residues. J was trimmed by 7 bases and V by 2 bases; bases with no gene match: 8. CDR3 sequence reads: CASSYLGTGTGGELFF. In DNA form, the CDR3 reads TGTGCCAGCAGTTACCTCGGGACAGGGACCGGCGGGGAGCTGTTTTTT.

This clone was counted only a few times. The chain couples TRBV4-3 to TRBJ1-3; a possible D gene is TRBD1 (5 bases). The V gene lost 4 bases and the J gene lost 4 bases, with 17 bases spanning the gap. CDR1 LGHNA and CDR2 YSLEER come from the germline V gene. The CDR3 extends over 16 amino acids. The CDR3 nucleotides read TGCGCCAGCAGCCCCTTCAACACAGGAATCGGAAACACCATATATTTT. As protein: CASSPFNTGIGNTIYF.

This clone came up a few times. V usage is TRBV6-1 and J usage is TRBJ2-7; 7 bases fit TRBD1. Germline assignment: CDR1 MNHNS and CDR2 SASEGT. J was trimmed by 0 bases and V by 3 bases; bases with no gene match: 5. The CDR3 is 15 residues long. This CDR3 reads CASSETGMGSYEQYF. The CDR3 DNA reads as TGTGCCAGCAGTGAGACAGGGATGGGCTCCTACGAGCAGTACTTC.

J is TRBJ1-1 and V is TRBV7-9; TRBD1 matches 8 bases. The ends lost 1 base at V and 11 bases at J; junction bases unmatched: 12. This CDR3 contains 15 residues. Per the germline V gene, CDR1 is SEHNR and CDR2 is FQNEAQ (reference sequence). CDR3: CASSLGEQGAARAFF. CDR3 nucleotide sequence: TGTGCCAGCAGCTTAGGGGAGCAGGGGGCCGCGCGGGCTTTCTTT.

The V and J genes are TRBV5-1 and TRBJ2-7; 8 nucleotides line up with TRBD1. In germline, CDR1 is SGHRS, CDR2 YFSETQ. V lost 4 bases and J lost 7; bases outside the gene matches: 13. This CDR3 contains 15 residues. This CDR3 reads CASSTAGGSSREQYF. The CDR3 DNA reads TGCGCCAGCAGCACGGCAGGGGGCTCGAGTAGGGAGCAGTACTTC.

V usage is TRBV9 and J usage is TRBJ2-5, with D maybe TRBD2 (7 bases). Germline V gene lookup returns CDR1 SGDLS and CDR2 YYNGEE. V gave up 2 bases and J gave up 1 base, with 15 bases separating them. The CDR3 runs to 16 residues. This CDR3 is CASSVGGQSLQETQYF. For the CDR3, the DNA is TGTGCCAGCAGCGTGGGGGGGCAATCCCTCCAAGAGACCCAGTACTTC.

The rearrangement joins TRBV5-1 to TRBJ2-7; D is possibly TRBD1 (5 bases). Trimming took 0 bases from V and 0 from J, leaving 10 bases between them. Germline V gene lookup returns CDR1 SGHRS and CDR2 YFSETQ. This CDR3 spans 15 amino acids. CDR3 nucleotides: TGCGCCAGCAGCTTGGATGGACATAACTCCTACGAGCAGTACTTC. Translating it yields CASSLDGHNSYEQYF.